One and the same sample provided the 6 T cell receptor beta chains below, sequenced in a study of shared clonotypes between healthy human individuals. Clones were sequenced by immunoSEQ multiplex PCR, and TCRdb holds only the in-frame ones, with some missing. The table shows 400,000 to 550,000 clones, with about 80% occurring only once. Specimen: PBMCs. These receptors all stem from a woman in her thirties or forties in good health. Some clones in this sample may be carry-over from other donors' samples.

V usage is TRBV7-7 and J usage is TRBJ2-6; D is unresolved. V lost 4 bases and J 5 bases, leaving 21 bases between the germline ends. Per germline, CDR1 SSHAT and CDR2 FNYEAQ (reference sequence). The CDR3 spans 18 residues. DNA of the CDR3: TGTGCCAGCAGCTGTGATTCTATGCCACAAAGTCGGGCCAACGTCCTGACTTTC. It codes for CASSCDSMPQSRANVLTF.

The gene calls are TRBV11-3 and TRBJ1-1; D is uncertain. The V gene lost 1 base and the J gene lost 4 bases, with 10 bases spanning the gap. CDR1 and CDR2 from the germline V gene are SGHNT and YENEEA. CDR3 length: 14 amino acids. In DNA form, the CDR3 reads TGTGCCAGCAGCTTAGGTAGTGCTGGCACTGAAGCTTTCTTT. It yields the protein CASSLGSAGTEAFF.

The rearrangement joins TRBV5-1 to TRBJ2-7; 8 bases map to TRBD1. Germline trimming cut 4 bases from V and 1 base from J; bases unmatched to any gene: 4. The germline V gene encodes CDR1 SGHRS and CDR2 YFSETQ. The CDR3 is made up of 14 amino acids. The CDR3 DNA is TGCGCCAGCAGCACCGGGACAGGTTCCTACGAGCAGTACTTC. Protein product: CASSTGTGSYEQYF.

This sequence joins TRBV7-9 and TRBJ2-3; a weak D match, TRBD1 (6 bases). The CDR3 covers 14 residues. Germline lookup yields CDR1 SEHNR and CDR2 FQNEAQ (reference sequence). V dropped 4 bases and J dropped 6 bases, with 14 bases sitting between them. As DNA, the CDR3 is TGTGCCAGCAGCTCCCTTCCAGGGGACGATACGCAGTATTTT. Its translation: CASSSLPGDDTQYF.

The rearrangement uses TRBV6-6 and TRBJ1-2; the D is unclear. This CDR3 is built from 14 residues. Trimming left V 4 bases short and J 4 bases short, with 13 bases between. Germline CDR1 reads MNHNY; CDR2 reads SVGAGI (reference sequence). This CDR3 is CASSLFGDGYGYTF. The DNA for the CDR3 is TGTGCCAGCAGTTTATTTGGGGATGGCTATGGCTACACCTTC.

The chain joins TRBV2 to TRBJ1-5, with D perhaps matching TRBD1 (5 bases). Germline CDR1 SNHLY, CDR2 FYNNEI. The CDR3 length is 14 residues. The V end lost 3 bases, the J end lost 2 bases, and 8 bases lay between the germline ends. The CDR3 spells CASSETGGNQPQHF. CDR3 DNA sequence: TGTGCCAGCAGTGAGACGGGGGGCAATCAGCCCCAGCATTTT.